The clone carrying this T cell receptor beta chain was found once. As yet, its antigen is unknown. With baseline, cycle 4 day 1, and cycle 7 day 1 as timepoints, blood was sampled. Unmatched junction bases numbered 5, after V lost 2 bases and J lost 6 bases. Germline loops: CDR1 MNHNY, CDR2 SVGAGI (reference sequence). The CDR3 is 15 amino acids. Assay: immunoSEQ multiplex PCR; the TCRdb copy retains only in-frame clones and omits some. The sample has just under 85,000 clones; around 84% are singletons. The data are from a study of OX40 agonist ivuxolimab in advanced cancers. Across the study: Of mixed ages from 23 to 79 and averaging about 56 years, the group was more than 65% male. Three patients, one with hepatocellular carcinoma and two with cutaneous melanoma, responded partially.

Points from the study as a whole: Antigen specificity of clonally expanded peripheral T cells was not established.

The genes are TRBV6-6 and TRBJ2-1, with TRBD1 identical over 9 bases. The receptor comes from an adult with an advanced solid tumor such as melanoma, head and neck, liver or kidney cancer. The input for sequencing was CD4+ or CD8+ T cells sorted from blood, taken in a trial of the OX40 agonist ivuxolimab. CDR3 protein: CASSYLGQGGNEQFF. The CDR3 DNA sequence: TGTGCCAGCAGTTACCTGGGACAGGGCGGCAATGAGCAGTTCTTC.